The 3 T cell receptor beta chains listed next were all sequenced from one sample in a study of blood T cell repertoires in COVID-19. Sequencing used immunoSEQ multiplex PCR; TCRdb keeps in-frame clones, though not all of them. This table holds 95,000 to 150,000 clones, 85% to 90% found once. The sample was peripheral blood. The receptors originated from a woman aged 45 to 65 with active or convalescent COVID-19.

This sequence joins TRBV29-1 and TRBJ1-1; D is unresolved. The CDR3 contains 14 residues. The V end was cut by 4 bases, the J end by 3 bases, with 15 bases between. CDR1 is SQVTM and CDR2 is ANQGSEA in the germline V gene. This chain's CDR3 is CSVVGSGIHTEAFF. For the CDR3, the DNA is TGCAGCGTTGTAGGGTCGGGAATTCACACTGAAGCTTTCTTT.

The V gene is TRBV19, the J gene TRBJ2-4, with TRBD2 identical over 7 bases. Germline V gene lookup returns CDR1 LNHDA and CDR2 SQIVND (reference sequence). After removal of 4 bases from V and 8 bases from J, the junction contained 14 bases not matched to a gene. CDR3 length: 16 amino acids. The CDR3 sequence: CASSTGSRGRGDIQYF. The CDR3 bases are TGTGCCAGTAGTACAGGGTCGAGGGGTCGGGGGGACATTCAGTACTTC.

The chain combines TRBV4-3 with TRBJ2-7; D is uncertain. Trimming shortened V by 0 bases and J by 0 bases, and 9 bases separated the two germline ends. This CDR3 is built from 15 residues. The germline V gene has CDR1 LGHNA and CDR2 YSLEER. CDR3 coding DNA: TGCGCCAGCAGCCAAGAGTATCCCCCCTCCTACGAGCAGTACTTC. This codes for CASSQEYPPSYEQYF.